This T cell receptor beta chain is from a study of blood T cell repertoires in COVID-19. This clone was seen only a few times. Study processing details: Scientists estimated how many nucleated cells there were by amplifying reference gene primers. TCRdb keeps only in-frame clones here, not all; method: immunoSEQ multiplex PCR. V, J and clone size are taken as reported in that table, and D and trimming were inferred from the DNA itself. In the table there are under 95,000 clones, around 85% of which are singletons. Trimming removed 6 bases from V and 3 bases from J, with 10 bases in between. Looked up from germline, CDR1 is SGHRS and CDR2 is YFSETQ. The CDR3 is 13 residues long.

Sequenced sample: peripheral blood. V is TRBV5-1 and J is TRBJ1-3, with D uncertain. The TCR comes from an elderly man in a cohort sampled during active COVID-19. The CDR3 nucleotides are TGCGCCAGCACTGAAGAGGGTGGAAACACCATATATTTT. Translated: CASTEEGGNTIYF. The full variable domain, completed using reference TRBV5-1 and TRBJ1-3, is KAGVTQTPRYLIKTRGQQVTLSCSPISGHRSVSWYQQTPGQGLQFLFEYFSETQRNKGNFPGRFSGRQFSNSRSEMNVSTLELGDSALYLCASTEEGGNTIYFGEGSWLTVV.